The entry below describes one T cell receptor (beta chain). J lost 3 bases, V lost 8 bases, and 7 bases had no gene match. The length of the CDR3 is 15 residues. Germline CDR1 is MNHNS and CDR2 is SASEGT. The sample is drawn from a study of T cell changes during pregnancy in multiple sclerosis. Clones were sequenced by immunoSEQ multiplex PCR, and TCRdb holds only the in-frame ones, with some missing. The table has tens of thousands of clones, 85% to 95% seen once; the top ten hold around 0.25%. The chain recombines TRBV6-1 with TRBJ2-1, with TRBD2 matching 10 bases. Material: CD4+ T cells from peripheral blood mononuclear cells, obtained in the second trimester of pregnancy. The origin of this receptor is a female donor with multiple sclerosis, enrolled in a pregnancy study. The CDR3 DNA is TGTGCCAGCCTTCTACTAGCGGGGATCTACAATGAGCAGTTCTTC. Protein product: CASLLLAGIYNEQFF.